A single TCR beta chain is shown here with its context. These data come from a study of technical replicates of blood from a handful of donors. Data came from immunoSEQ multiplex PCR; TCRdb stores just in-frame clones and leaves some out. This sample has around 69,000 clones, with around 97% found just once. The sequenced material came from T cells isolated from PBMCs. This sequence originates from a human donor in good health.

The CDR3 nucleotides read TGTGCCAGCAGCTTAAAGGCGTCCGGGCAGCCCCAGCATTTT. Translation: CASSLKASGQPQHF. The chain couples TRBV7-2 to TRBJ1-5; D remains ambiguous. The CDR3 length is 14 residues. Trimming took 2 bases from V and 7 from J, leaving 12 bases between them. Per the germline V gene, CDR1 is SGHTA and CDR2 is FQGNSA.